A selection of T cell receptor beta chains follows, all from one sample in a study of T cell repertoires in cytomegalovirus infection. MiXCR, applied by TCRdb to the reads, yields one record per CDR3 protein. The table lists about 230,000 distinct CDR3 sequences, 20% to 25% of them singletons. Sequenced input: CD8+ T cells from PBMCs. The receptors originated from a human donor in good health (CMV status not recorded). Some clones in this sample may be carry-over from other donors' samples. Both conserved end residues are part of each CDR3. The order of the fields is D gene, clone size, V gene, J gene, CDR3 DNA, CDR3 protein. The D gene is left open where the match is weak. Clone size is stated in some rows and not others, as once, few, many or a class when expanded.

>NA|NA|TRBV7-9|TRBJ1-1
TGTGCCAGCCCGGGACGTCTCACTGAAGCTTTCTTT
CASPGRLTEAFF
>TRBD2|NA|TRBV7-9|TRBJ2-3
TGTGCCAGCGCAGTAACTAGCGGGTGGCAGGTGCAGTATTTT
CASAVTSGWQVQYF
>NA|few|TRBV7-9|TRBJ2-1
TGTGCCAGCAGCCAGCGAGATGGGGGGCGACACAATGAGCAGTTCTTC
CASSQRDGGRHNEQFF
>TRBD1|NA|TRBV7-9|TRBJ1-4
TGTGCCAGCAGCTTGACAGGGGCTAATGAAAAACTGTTTTTT
CASSLTGANEKLFF
>NA|many|TRBV10-3|TRBJ1-4
TGTGCCATCAGTGAGGACCAGGTTATCGTCTTTTTT
CAISEDQVIVFF
>NA|few|TRBV11-2|TRBJ2-5
TGTGCCAGCAGCTTAGGGACAGTACAATGGGAGACCCAGTACTTC
CASSLGTVQWETQYF
>NA|NA|TRBV6-6|TRBJ2-7
TGTGCCAGCATCGAAGGGGCTACCTACGAGCAGTACTTC
CASIEGATYEQYF
>NA|NA|TRBV4-1|TRBJ2-7
TGCGCCAGCAGCCAAGATTACGGCTACGTGCAGTACTTC
CASSQDYGYVQYF
>TRBD1|NA|TRBV20-1|TRBJ2-7
TGCAGTGCTAGATCCCGGACAGGGGCCTACGAGCAGTACTTC
CSARSRTGAYEQYF
>TRBD1|NA|TRBV7-8|TRBJ2-2
TGTGCCAGCAGCTTAGCGGTGCCGGGACAGGATACCGGGGAGCTGTTTTTT
CASSLAVPGQDTGELFF
>NA|many|TRBV29-1|TRBJ2-5
TGCAGCGCCCGGGACCTGGGAGAGACCCAGTACTTC
CSARDLGETQYF
>TRBD1|many|TRBV4-1|TRBJ2-7
TGCGCCAGCAGCCACGGACAGGGAGCCTACGAGCAGTACTTC
CASSHGQGAYEQYF
>TRBD2|NA|TRBV28|TRBJ2-1
TGTGCCAGCAGTTTATATCGGGGGGGCCTCGACAATGAGCAGTTCTTC
CASSLYRGGLDNEQFF
>NA|many|TRBV28|TRBJ1-1
TGTGCCAGCAGTACCGGGACTCTGAACACTGAAGCTTTCTTT
CASSTGTLNTEAFF
>TRBD1|NA|TRBV7-9|TRBJ1-5
TGTGCCAGCAGCGCGGGACAGACGAATCAGCCCCAGCATTTT
CASSAGQTNQPQHF
>TRBD2|NA|TRBV4-1|TRBJ2-5
TGCGCCAGCAGCCAAATAGCGGGGGGTTTTTCGAAGACCCAGTACTTC
CASSQIAGGFSKTQYF
>NA|many|TRBV15|TRBJ1-1
TGTGCCACCGAGGGCGGTGACACTGAAGCTTTCTTT
CATEGGDTEAFF
>NA|many|TRBV7-6|TRBJ2-3
TGTGCCAGCAGCTCCCCCTTCGCGGGATCAGATACGCAGTATTTT
CASSSPFAGSDTQYF
>TRBD2|NA|TRBV28|TRBJ2-2
TGTGCCAGCAGTTTCCCTAGCGGGGGATTGAACACCGGGGAGCTGTTTTTT
CASSFPSGGLNTGELFF
>TRBD1|many|TRBV7-9|TRBJ2-7
TGTGCCAGCAGCTTAGTCGGGACAGGGGACTACGAGCAGTACTTC
CASSLVGTGDYEQYF
>TRBD1|NA|TRBV20-1|TRBJ1-2
TGCAGTGCTAGAGAGGCAGGGGGCAGGAGCTATGGCTACACCTTC
CSAREAGGRSYGYTF
>NA|once|TRBV6-4|TRBJ1-2
TGTGCCAGCAGTGACTCGCCCGAATTTGGCTATGGCTACACCTTC
CASSDSPEFGYGYTF
>NA|few|TRBV25-1|TRBJ2-7
TGTGCCAGCAGTGAAGCGGGGTCGAACGAGCAGTACTTC
CASSEAGSNEQYF
>TRBD1|many|TRBV7-9|TRBJ1-5
TGTGCCAGCAGCTGGGGACAGCATAGCAATCAGCCCCAGCATTTT
CASSWGQHSNQPQHF
>NA|few|TRBV5-8|TRBJ2-3
TGTGCCAGCAGCAAGGGACCACTAGGAGGGGATACGCAGTATTTT
CASSKGPLGGDTQYF
>NA|many|TRBV11-2|TRBJ1-2
TGTGCCAGCAGCCCCATACCCAGGGGAGTAGACTATGGCTACACCTTC
CASSPIPRGVDYGYTF
>NA|NA|TRBV29-1|TRBJ1-2
TGCAGCGTTGCCGAGGGGAACTATGGCTACACCTTC
CSVAEGNYGYTF
>NA|NA|TRBV19|TRBJ2-1
TGTGCCAGTAGTATGGGCGTTCTCGATGAGCAGTTCTTC
CASSMGVLDEQFF
>NA|few|TRBV7-6|TRBJ2-7
TGTGCCAGCAGCTTATTCGGCTTGGGAAGCGTCTACGAGCAGTACTTC
CASSLFGLGSVYEQYF
>TRBD2|NA|TRBV14|TRBJ2-5
TGTGCCAGCAGCCAAGTTCTAGCGGGCCAAGATTCCCAGTACTTC
CASSQVLAGQDSQYF
>TRBD2|NA|TRBV6-8|TRBJ2-1
TGTGCCAGCCTACCCATGGGGACTAGCGGACCCCATCGGGATGAGCAGTTCTTC
CASLPMGTSGPHRDEQFF
>NA|few|TRBV13|TRBJ1-2
TGTGCCAGCAGCCCGGGCCTACCTACTAACTATGGCTACACCTTC
CASSPGLPTNYGYTF
>NA|NA|TRBV12-3/TRBV12-4|TRBJ2-7
TGTGCCAGCAGTTTAGAAATTGAGACAGAAAACCACTACGAGCAGTACTTC
CASSLEIETENHYEQYF
>NA|NA|TRBV10-3|TRBJ1-1
TGTGCCATCATTGAGAGTCAAGTCCTGAACACTGAAGCTTTCTTT
CAIIESQVLNTEAFF
>NA|many|TRBV12-3/TRBV12-4|TRBJ1-1
TGTGCCAGCAGCCCCTTCGGCACTGAAGCTTTCTTT
CASSPFGTEAFF
>TRBD1|NA|TRBV12-3/TRBV12-4|TRBJ2-1
TGTGCCAGCAGTCCCGGACAGGGAATCTCCTACAATGAGCAGTTCTTC
CASSPGQGISYNEQFF
>NA|NA|TRBV12-3/TRBV12-4|TRBJ2-5
TGTGCCAGCAGGCTTGGGGGGCTGGGTCAAGAGACCCAGTACTTC
CASRLGGLGQETQYF
>NA|NA|TRBV29-1|TRBJ2-1
TGCAGCGGAAAGATGACAGCAAATGAGCAGTTCTTC
CSGKMTANEQFF
>NA|NA|TRBV15|TRBJ2-1
TGTGCCACCAGCCCGACTAACAATGAGCAGTTCTTC
CATSPTNNEQFF
>NA|NA|TRBV4-1|TRBJ1-5
TGCGCCAGCAGCCAAAGAAATAGCAATCAGCCCCAGCATTTT
CASSQRNSNQPQHF
>TRBD1|NA|TRBV28|TRBJ1-5
TGTGCCAGCAGTTTATACAGGGGTGTCTATAGCAATCAGCCCCAGCATTTT
CASSLYRGVYSNQPQHF
>NA|many|TRBV7-6|TRBJ2-1
TGTGCCAGCAGCTTAGATGGAGCCAGTTACAATGAGCAGTTCTTC
CASSLDGASYNEQFF
>TRBD2|NA|TRBV7-2|TRBJ2-3
TGTGCCAGCAGCCCCGCTAGCGGGGGGGCCCCAGATACGCAGTATTTT
CASSPASGGAPDTQYF
>NA|NA|TRBV19|TRBJ1-1
TGTGCCAGTAGCTGGGGGCAGTCATACGAAGCTTTCTTT
CASSWGQSYEAFF
>NA|NA|TRBV28|TRBJ2-7
TGTGCCAGCAATCCCGGATTCGGGCGTCTTGACGAGCAGTACTTC
CASNPGFGRLDEQYF
>TRBD1|NA|TRBV7-8|TRBJ2-3
TGTGCCAGCAGCTTACTGGCAGGGGGCGTAGATACGCAGTATTTT
CASSLLAGGVDTQYF
>TRBD1|many|TRBV28|TRBJ2-5
TGTGCCAGCAGCCCAGGGACAGGGGCCGCATTCCAAGAGACCCAGTACTTC
CASSPGTGAAFQETQYF
>NA|NA|TRBV7-9|TRBJ2-7
TGTGCCAGCAGCTTAGGGCTCGGGTTGGAGCAGTACTTC
CASSLGLGLEQYF
>NA|few|TRBV6-1|TRBJ1-2
TGTGCCAGCAGTTCGAGCCCATCTGTCTATGGCTACACCTTC
CASSSSPSVYGYTF
>TRBD1|few|TRBV7-9|TRBJ2-1
TGTGCCCAGGGGGACACTCTTTACAATGAGCAGTTCTTC
CAQGDTLYNEQFF
>NA|NA|TRBV7-6|TRBJ2-7
TGTGCCAGCAGCCAATCCCGGGACTGGGCCTACGAGCAGTACTTC
CASSQSRDWAYEQYF
>TRBD2|many|TRBV7-2|TRBJ2-3
TGTGCCAGCAGCTACCCTAGCGGGGGGGCCAGGGATACGCAGTATTTT
CASSYPSGGARDTQYF
>NA|NA|TRBV5-5|TRBJ2-2
TGTGCCAGCAGCTTTACCCGGCAGGAGTACCTAAACACCGGGGAGCTGTTTTTT
CASSFTRQEYLNTGELFF
>NA|NA|TRBV2|TRBJ1-5
TGTGCCAGCAGACAGGGAGATGGGGATCAGCCCCAGCATTTT
CASRQGDGDQPQHF
>TRBD1|few|TRBV6-6|TRBJ1-1
TGTGCCAGCAGCCTTCTATGGGGACAGGTGGTAATGGTAGGGCCTGAAGCTTTCTTT
CASSLLWGQVVMVGPEAFF